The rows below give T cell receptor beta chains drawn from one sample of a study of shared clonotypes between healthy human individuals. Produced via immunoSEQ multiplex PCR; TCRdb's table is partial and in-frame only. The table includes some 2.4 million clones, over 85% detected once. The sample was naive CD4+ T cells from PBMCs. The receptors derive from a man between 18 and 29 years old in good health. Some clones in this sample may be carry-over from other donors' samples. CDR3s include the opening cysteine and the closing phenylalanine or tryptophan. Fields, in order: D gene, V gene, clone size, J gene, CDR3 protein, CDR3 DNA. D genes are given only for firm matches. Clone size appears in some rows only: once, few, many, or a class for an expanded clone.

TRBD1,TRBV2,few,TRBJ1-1,CASSTGTVNTEAFF,TGTGCCAGCAGTACCGGGACAGTGAACACTGAAGCTTTCTTT
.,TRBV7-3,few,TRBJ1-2,CASSIKGDAADGYTF,TGTGCCAGCAGCATCAAAGGGGACGCGGCGGACGGCTACACCTTC
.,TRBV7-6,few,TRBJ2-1,CASSLGGGVQHNEQFF,TGTGCCAGCAGCTTAGGTGGCGGGGTGCAGCACAATGAGCAGTTCTTC
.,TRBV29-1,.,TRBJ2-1,CSVGGTGTYNEQFF,TGCAGCGTTGGAGGTACAGGGACCTACAATGAGCAGTTCTTC
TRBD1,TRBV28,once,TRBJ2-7,CASSYGSGQGYYEQYF,TGTGCCAGCAGTTATGGGTCGGGACAGGGGTATTACGAGCAGTACTTC
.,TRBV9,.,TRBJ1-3,CASSVGRSSGNTIYF,TGTGCCAGCAGCGTAGGTCGGAGCTCTGGAAACACCATATATTTT
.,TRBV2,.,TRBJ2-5,CASRQPRHPSGETQYF,TGTGCCAGCAGGCAACCACGACACCCCAGTGGAGAGACCCAGTACTTC
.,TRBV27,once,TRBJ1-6,CASSLTASNSPLHF,TGTGCCAGCAGTTTGACTGCTAGTAATTCACCCCTCCACTTT
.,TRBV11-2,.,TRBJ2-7,CASSLLPYSYEQYF,TGTGCCAGCAGCTTATTGCCCTACTCCTACGAGCAGTACTTC
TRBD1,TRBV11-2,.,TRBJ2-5,CASSQMDRGWGETQYF,TGTGCCAGCAGCCAAATGGACAGGGGGTGGGGAGAGACCCAGTACTTC
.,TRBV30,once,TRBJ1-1,CAWRFGGEGTEAFF,TGTGCCTGGAGGTTCGGGGGCGAGGGCACTGAAGCTTTCTTT
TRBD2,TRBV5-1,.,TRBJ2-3,CASSPVAGKFSAQYF,TGCGCCAGCAGCCCGGTAGCGGGAAAGTTCTCCGCGCAGTATTTT
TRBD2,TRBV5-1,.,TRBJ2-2,CASSFDSGTWITGELFF,TGCGCCAGCAGCTTTGATAGCGGGACCTGGATCACCGGGGAGCTGTTTTTT
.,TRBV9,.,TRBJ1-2,CASSKQAPQGYTF,TGTGCCAGCAGCAAACAGGCCCCCCAGGGCTACACCTTC
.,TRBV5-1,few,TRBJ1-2,CASSLSGSNYGYTF,TGCGCCAGCAGCTTGTCAGGGAGTAACTATGGCTACACCTTC
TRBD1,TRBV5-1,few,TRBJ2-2,CASSPQGDTGELFF,TGCGCCAGCAGCCCGCAGGGGGACACCGGGGAGCTGTTTTTT
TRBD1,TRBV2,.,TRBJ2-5,CASTDRGRSEQYF,TGTGCCAGCACTGACAGGGGGCGGAGTGAGCAGTACTTC
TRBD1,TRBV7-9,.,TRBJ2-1,CASSPRTGSQISSYNEQFF,TGTGCCAGCAGCCCACGGACAGGATCCCAAATTTCCTCCTACAATGAGCAGTTCTTC
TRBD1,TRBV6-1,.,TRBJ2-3,CASNQPGQGSDTQYF,TGTGCCAGCAATCAACCGGGACAGGGTTCAGATACGCAGTATTTT
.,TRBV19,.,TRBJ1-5,CASSPKTALQHF,TGTGCCAGTAGTCCCAAGACAGCGCTCCAGCATTTT
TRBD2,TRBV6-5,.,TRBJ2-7,CASSYRTSGRYEQYF,TGTGCCAGCAGTTACCGCACGAGCGGGAGATACGAGCAGTACTTC
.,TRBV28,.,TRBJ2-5,CASSLSAGYSQETQYF,TGTGCCAGCAGTTTATCGGCGGGATATTCCCAAGAGACCCAGTACTTC
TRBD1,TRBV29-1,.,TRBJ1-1,CSVRDSPYTEAFF,TGCAGCGTCCGGGACAGCCCCTACACTGAAGCTTTCTTT
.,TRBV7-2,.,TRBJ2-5,CASSPRRGETQYF,TGTGCCAGCAGCCCGCGGCGTGGAGAGACCCAGTACTTC
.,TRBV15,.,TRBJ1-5,CATSRGKWAALGNQPQHF,TGTGCCACCAGCAGAGGGAAGTGGGCGGCCTTGGGCAATCAGCCCCAGCATTTT
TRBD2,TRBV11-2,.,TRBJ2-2,CASSAVFSGSSRTGELFF,TGTGCCAGCAGCGCCGTTTTTAGCGGGAGCTCACGCACCGGGGAGCTGTTTTTT
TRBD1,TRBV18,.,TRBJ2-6,CASSPGQGNSGANVLTF,TGTGCCAGCTCACCCGGACAGGGCAACTCTGGGGCCAACGTCCTGACTTTC
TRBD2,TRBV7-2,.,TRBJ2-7,CASSPRGVNYEQYF,TGTGCCAGCAGCCCCCGGGGGGTAAACTACGAGCAGTACTTC
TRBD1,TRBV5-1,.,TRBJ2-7,CASSRGQFVNEQYF,TGCGCCAGCAGCCGGGGACAGTTTGTGAACGAGCAGTACTTC
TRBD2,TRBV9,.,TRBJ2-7,CASSVDSSGAVVQYF,TGTGCCAGCAGCGTAGACTCTAGCGGGGCCGTTGTGCAGTACTTC
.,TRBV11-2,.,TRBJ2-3,CASSRARSEMTTDTQYF,TGTGCCAGCAGCCGGGCCCGGTCCGAGATGACCACAGATACGCAGTATTTT
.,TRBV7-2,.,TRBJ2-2,CASSQQLTGELFF,TGTGCCAGCAGTCAACAGCTGACCGGGGAGCTGTTTTTT
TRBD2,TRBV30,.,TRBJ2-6,CAWSDSGRHSGANVLTF,TGTGCCTGGAGTGATAGCGGGAGGCACTCTGGGGCCAACGTCCTGACTTTC
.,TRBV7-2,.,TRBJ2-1,CASSLGASVYNEQFF,TGTGCCAGCAGCTTAGGGGCTAGCGTCTACAATGAGCAGTTCTTC
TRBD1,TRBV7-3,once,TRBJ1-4,CASSRDRGREKLFF,TGTGCCAGCAGCCGGGACAGGGGACGTGAAAAACTGTTTTTT
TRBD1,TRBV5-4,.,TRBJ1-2,CASSDQGAKGYTF,TGTGCCAGCAGCGACCAGGGGGCAAAAGGCTACACCTTC
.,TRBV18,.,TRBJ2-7,CASSPGVNLDTTYEQYF,TGTGCCAGCTCACCGGGTGTGAACTTGGACACCACCTACGAGCAGTACTTC
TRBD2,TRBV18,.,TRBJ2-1,CASSYLAGATYNEQFF,TGTGCCAGCTCTTATCTAGCGGGAGCTACCTACAATGAGCAGTTCTTC
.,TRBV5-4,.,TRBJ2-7,CASSLAAGISYEQYF,TGTGCCAGCAGCTTGGCCGCAGGGATCTCCTACGAGCAGTACTTC
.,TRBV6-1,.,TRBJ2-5,CASRWLGGGTETQYF,TGTGCCAGCAGGTGGTTGGGGGGAGGAACAGAGACCCAGTACTTC
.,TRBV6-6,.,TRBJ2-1,CASSSSNRDPYNEQFF,TGTGCCAGCAGTTCCTCAAACAGGGACCCCTACAATGAGCAGTTCTTC
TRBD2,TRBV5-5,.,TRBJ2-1,CASSLAADSYNEQFF,TGTGCCAGCAGTCTAGCGGCCGACTCCTACAATGAGCAGTTCTTC